Presented here are 8 T cell receptor beta chains from one specimen sequenced in a study of T cell clonotyping in hematopoietic cell transplantation. Sequencing was performed with immunoSEQ multiplex PCR; in TCRdb, only in-frame clones are kept and a portion is missing. The sample has around 11,000 clones, nearly 90% seen once. This specimen was PBMCs, taken 100 days after allogeneic stem cell transplant. These receptors all come from a female patient in her sixties who had an allogeneic stem cell transplant from an unrelated donor, so the T cells may come from the graft donor. Some clones in this sample may be carry-over from other donors' samples.

The chain uses TRBV5-4 and TRBJ2-5; D is unresolved. The CDR3 sequence is 12 residues long. CDR1 and CDR2 from the germline V gene are SGHNT and YYREEE (reference sequence). Trimming stripped 0 bases from V and 4 bases from J, with 4 bases between. The CDR3 nucleotides read TGTGCCAGCAGCTTGGTGGGAGAGACCCAGTACTTC. Amino acids: CASSLVGETQYF.

The V gene is TRBV28, the J gene TRBJ1-1; tentatively, D is TRBD1 (5 bases). The CDR3 runs to 14 residues. The germline V gene has CDR1 MDHEN and CDR2 SYDVKM. V was clipped by 7 bases and J by 1 base, with 13 bases between them. In DNA, the CDR3 is TGTGCCAGCATGGAAGAAGGGGCGAACACTGAAGCTTTCTTT. It specifies CASMEEGANTEAFF.

A few counts support this clone. The chain uses TRBV29-1 and TRBJ2-7; a possible D gene is TRBD1 (5 bases). Germline CDR1 SQVTM, CDR2 ANQGSEA. The V and J ends lost 5 bases and 3 bases respectively, with 20 bases between them. There are 15 residues in the CDR3. CDR3 DNA sequence: TGCAGCGTTCCTAGGCTGGGGCAGGGCGGCTACGAGCAGTACTTC. Amino acid sequence: CSVPRLGQGGYEQYF.

The chain joins TRBV15 to TRBJ2-3; D is unclear. Trimming stripped 0 bases from V and 0 bases from J, with 7 bases between. The CDR3 length is 15 residues. From germline, CDR1 is LNHNV and CDR2 YYDKDF (reference sequence). CDR3 sequence: CATSREGLSTDTQYF. The DNA of the CDR3 is TGTGCCACCAGCAGAGAGGGCTTGAGCACAGATACGCAGTATTTT.

CDR3 in DNA: TGCGCCAGCAGTGTACTAGCATTAGTAGGGAACACCGGGGAGCTGTTTTTT. This sequence encodes CASSVLALVGNTGELFF. V is TRBV10-1 and J is TRBJ2-2, with D perhaps matching TRBD2 (6 bases). This CDR3 region has 17 residues. Trimming stripped 4 bases from V and 1 base from J, with 16 bases between. The germline CDR1 and CDR2 sequences are WNHNN and SYGVQD (reference sequence).

This clone was observed once. V is TRBV16 and J is TRBJ1-5; D is unresolved. Looked up from germline, CDR1 is KGHSY and CDR2 is FQNENV. V gave up 1 base and J gave up 5 bases, with 9 bases separating them. This CDR3 spans 14 amino acids. The CDR3 nucleotides read TGTGCCAGCAGCCAATTCGGATCTTATCAGCCCCAGCATTTT. Translated, it gives CASSQFGSYQPQHF.

The chain employs TRBV28 and TRBJ1-3, with TRBD1 matching over 9 bases. This CDR3 region has 15 residues. The V gene's germline CDR1 is MDHEN and CDR2 SYDVKM. The junction had 4 bases not matched to a gene; V was cut back by 5 bases and J by 2 bases. CDR3 in amino acids: CASSARDRAGNTIYF. CDR3 DNA: TGTGCCAGCAGTGCCCGGGACAGGGCTGGAAACACCATATATTTT. Together with reference TRBV28 and TRBJ1-3, the CDR3 gives the full variable domain: DVKVTQSSRYLVKRTGEKVFLECVQDMDHENMFWYRQDPGLGLRLIYFSYDVKMKEKGDIPEGYSVSREKKERFSLILESASTNQTSMYLCASSARDRAGNTIYFGEGSWLTVV.

The V gene is TRBV11-3, the J gene TRBJ2-2; no firm D call. Per germline, CDR1 SGHNT and CDR2 YENEEA. The CDR3 covers 15 residues. V lost 5 bases to trimming and J lost 0 bases, with 10 bases between them. The CDR3 nucleotides are TGTGCCAGCAGCCGGACGGGTACGAACACCGGGGAGCTGTTTTTT. Translation gives CASSRTGTNTGELFF.